The T cell receptor (beta chain) under discussion was sequenced for a study of T cells expressing NK-cell markers. Beta-chain TCR cDNA was generated via 5'RACE template switching with UMIs. From the 5' RACE reads, TCRdb lists one entry per CDR3 protein and no DNA. Its table lists around 380,000 distinct CDR3 sequences. The CDR3 extends over 15 amino acids. This receptor was obtained from a woman aged 45-65 years in good health. Sequencing was carried out using blood T cells: a sorted CD56 or NKG2C T cell subset, CD4+ or CD8+ T cells, or bulk PBMC T cells (not recorded which). This rearrangement joins TRBV12-3 or TRBV12-4 to TRBJ2-7; absent DNA, TCRdb's TRBD2 call cannot be checked. CDR3 sequence reads: CASSPPRELRYEQYF.